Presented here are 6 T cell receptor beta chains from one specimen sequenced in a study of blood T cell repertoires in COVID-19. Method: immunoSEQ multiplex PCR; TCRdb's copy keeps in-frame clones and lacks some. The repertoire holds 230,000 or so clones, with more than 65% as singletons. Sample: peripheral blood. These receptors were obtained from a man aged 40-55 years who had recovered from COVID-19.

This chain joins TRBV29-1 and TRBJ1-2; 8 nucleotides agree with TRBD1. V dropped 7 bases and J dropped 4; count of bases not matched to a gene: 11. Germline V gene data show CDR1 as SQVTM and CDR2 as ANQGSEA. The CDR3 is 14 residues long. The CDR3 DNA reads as TGCAGCGCCATATCGGGGCAGGGGGCCTATGGCTACACCTTC. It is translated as CSAISGQGAYGYTF.

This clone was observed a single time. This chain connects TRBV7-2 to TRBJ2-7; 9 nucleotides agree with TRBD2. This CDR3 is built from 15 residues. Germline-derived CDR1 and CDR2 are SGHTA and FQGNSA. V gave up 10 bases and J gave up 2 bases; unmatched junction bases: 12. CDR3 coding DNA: TGTGCCACCATAAGGGACATAGCGGGGGCCTACGAGCAGTACTTC. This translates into CATIRDIAGAYEQYF.

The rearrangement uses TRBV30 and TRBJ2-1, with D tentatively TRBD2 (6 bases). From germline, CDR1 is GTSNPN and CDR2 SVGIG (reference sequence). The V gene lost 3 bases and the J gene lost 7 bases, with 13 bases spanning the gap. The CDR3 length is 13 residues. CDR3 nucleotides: TGTGCCTGGAGCCGGGGGTTTTTGAATGAGCAGTTCTTC. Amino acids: CAWSRGFLNEQFF.

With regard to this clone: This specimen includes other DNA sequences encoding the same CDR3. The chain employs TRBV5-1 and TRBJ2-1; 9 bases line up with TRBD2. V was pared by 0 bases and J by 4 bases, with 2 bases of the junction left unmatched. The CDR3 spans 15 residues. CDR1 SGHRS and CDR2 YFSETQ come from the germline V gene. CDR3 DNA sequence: TGCGCCAGCAGCTTGGAGGCGGGAGGGTACAATGAGCAGTTCTTC. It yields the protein CASSLEAGGYNEQFF.

This chain's CDR3 is CAWSVMGAETQYF. In nucleotides, the CDR3 is TGTGCCTGGAGTGTTATGGGGGCGGAGACCCAGTACTTC. J is TRBJ2-5 and V is TRBV30, with D possibly being TRBD1 (6 bases). Germline V gene data show CDR1 as GTSNPN and CDR2 as SVGIG (reference sequence). The CDR3 sequence is 13 residues long. Trimming took off 0 bases at V and 5 bases at J, with 10 bases between the two ends.

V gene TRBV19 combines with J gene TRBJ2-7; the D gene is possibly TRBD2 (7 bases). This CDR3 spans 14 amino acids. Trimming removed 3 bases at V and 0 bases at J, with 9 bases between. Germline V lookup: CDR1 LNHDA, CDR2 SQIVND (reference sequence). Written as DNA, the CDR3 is TGTGCCAGTAGTATTGGGGGGGCCTCCTACGAGCAGTACTTC. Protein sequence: CASSIGGASYEQYF.